This passage covers 15 T cell receptor beta chains from one sample sequenced in a study of T-cell memory formation after mild COVID-19. TCRdb ran MiXCR on the 5' RACE reads and lists one entry per CDR3 protein. The sample holds 580,000 or so distinct CDR3 sequences, about 18% seen once. The source material was PBMCs or a T cell subset sorted from them (not recorded which). These receptor sequences come from an adult woman who had mild COVID-19 (a few samples of this study predate the infection). Cell type and time point are not known.

This clonotype was counted only a few times. The chain is built from TRBV7-8 and TRBJ2-6; possible D gene TRBD1, 6 bases. The CDR3 has 17 amino acids. Trimming removed 0 bases from V and 2 bases from J, with 11 bases in between. Germline V gives CDR1 SGHVS, CDR2 FQNEAQ. The CDR3 bases are TGTGCCAGCAGCTTAGCCAACAGGGTCACTGGGGCCAACGTCCTGACTTTC. Amino acids: CASSLANRVTGANVLTF.

J is TRBJ2-2 and V is TRBV5-5; perhaps TRBD1 as D (6 bases). The germline V gene encodes CDR1 SGHKS and CDR2 YYEKEE (reference sequence). This CDR3 is built from 15 residues. Trimming took 1 base from V and 9 from J, leaving 16 bases between them. CDR3 in amino acids: CASSLLGRGAWELFF. CDR3 coding DNA: TGTGCCAGCAGCTTGTTAGGCAGGGGCGCCTGGGAGCTGTTTTTT.

V gene TRBV5-1 combines with J gene TRBJ2-2, with D possibly being TRBD2 (7 bases). This CDR3 has 18 residues. Germline V gives CDR1 SGHRS, CDR2 YFSETQ. Deletions cut 0 bases from V and 0 bases from J, with 15 bases between. CDR3 nucleotides: TGCGCCAGCAGCTTGGAAAGGGGGGGAGGCTCGAACACCGGGGAGCTGTTTTTT. The encoded protein is CASSLERGGGSNTGELFF.

The J gene is TRBJ1-1, the V gene TRBV6-5; TRBD1 is a possible D gene (5 bases). The CDR3 length is 16 residues. V dropped 0 bases and J dropped 1 base, with 12 bases sitting between them. Germline CDR1 is MNHEY and CDR2 is SVGAGI. DNA for the CDR3: TGTGCCAGCAGTTACTCGATTAGGGGTGGGAACACTGAAGCTTTCTTT. It translates to CASSYSIRGGNTEAFF.

The CDR3 is CASSHGGGGSTDTQYF. DNA for the CDR3: TGCGCCAGCAGCCATGGCGGGGGGGGAAGCACAGATACGCAGTATTTT. The V gene is TRBV5-1, the J gene TRBJ2-3, with 9 bases identical to TRBD2. This CDR3 is 16 amino acids long. Germline loops: CDR1 SGHRS, CDR2 YFSETQ. V was clipped by 4 bases and J by 0 bases; unmatched bases: 6.

This clonotype was observed a handful of times. The chain couples TRBV9 to TRBJ2-3, with 10 nucleotides matching TRBD2. Per the germline V gene, CDR1 is SGDLS and CDR2 is YYNGEE. The CDR3 has 15 amino acids. J lost 4 bases, V lost 1 base, and 3 bases had no gene match. CDR3 DNA sequence: TGTGCCAGCAGCGTAAGCGGGGGGGGCGCAGATACGCAGTATTTT. It is translated as CASSVSGGGADTQYF.

This clonotype has a count of ten or more. This rearrangement joins TRBV7-9 to TRBJ2-1; the D is unclear. Germline CDR1 reads SEHNR; CDR2 reads FQNEAQ (reference sequence). This CDR3 has 15 residues. The V gene lost 7 bases and the J gene lost 0 bases, with 13 bases spanning the gap. CDR3 in amino acids: CASKRASSSYNEQFF. The DNA of the CDR3 is TGTGCCAGCAAGAGAGCGTCGAGCTCCTACAATGAGCAGTTCTTC.

V is TRBV7-2 and J is TRBJ2-7; perhaps D is TRBD1 or TRBD2 (5 bases each). This CDR3 has 15 residues. The V gene's germline CDR1 is SGHTA and CDR2 FQGNSA. The germline V and J ends were trimmed by 2 bases and 3 bases, with 14 bases remaining between them. The CDR3 region is CASSLRDGWDYEQYF. CDR3 coding DNA: TGTGCCAGCAGCTTAAGGGACGGATGGGACTACGAGCAGTACTTC.

This clonotype was counted a few times. The CDR3 sequence is CASSYFERGSGYF. The DNA of the CDR3 is TGTGCCAGCAGTTACTTCGAGCGAGGGTCAGGGTACTTC. This rearrangement joins TRBV6-6 to TRBJ2-5; D is perhaps TRBD2 (5 bases). CDR3 length equals 13 residues. CDR1 is MNHNY and CDR2 is SVGAGI in the germline V gene (reference sequence). The germline V and J ends were trimmed by 1 base and 13 bases, with 16 bases remaining between them.

This clonotype was observed a few times. The chain is built from TRBV3-1 and TRBJ2-7; a possible D gene is TRBD1 (5 bases). The CDR3 covers 15 residues. Trimming took 2 bases from V and 3 from J, leaving 14 bases between them. The germline gives CDR1 LGHDT, CDR2 YNNKEL (reference sequence). The CDR3 loop is CASSQSRQPIYEQYF. As DNA, the CDR3 is TGTGCCAGCAGCCAATCAAGACAGCCTATCTACGAGCAGTACTTC.

The CDR3 here is CAISVVGDEQFF. The CDR3 region has the DNA TGTGCCATCAGTGTAGTGGGCGATGAGCAGTTCTTC. The rearrangement joins TRBV10-3 to TRBJ2-1; no reliable D call. There are 12 residues in the CDR3. Germline assignment: CDR1 ENHRY and CDR2 SYGVKD. Trimming cost V 4 bases and J 8 bases, with 9 bases left between them.

V and J are TRBV5-1 and TRBJ1-2; no firm D call. The V gene lost 0 bases and the J gene lost 6 bases, with 12 bases spanning the gap. This CDR3 contains 14 residues. CDR1 is SGHRS, CDR2 YFSETQ, per germline. The CDR3 nucleotides are TGCGCCAGCAGCTTGGACGGCATTAGGGATGGCTACACCTTC. This codes for CASSLDGIRDGYTF.

The J gene is TRBJ2-3, the V gene TRBV7-8; 9 nucleotides match TRBD2. Per germline, CDR1 SGHVS and CDR2 FQNEAQ. Trimming removed 1 base from V and 3 bases from J; junction bases left unmatched: 5. The CDR3 has 16 amino acids. CDR3 residues: CASSLGREGLTDTQYF. CDR3 nucleotide sequence: TGTGCCAGCAGCTTAGGGCGGGAGGGCTTGACAGATACGCAGTATTTT.

This clonotype was recorded many times. The rearrangement uses TRBV7-8 and TRBJ2-7; D unclear. The CDR3 is 13 residues long. V lost 5 bases to trimming and J lost 1 base, with 9 bases between them. CDR1 and CDR2 from the germline V gene are SGHVS and FQNEAQ. CDR3 amino acids: CASSPRASYEQYF. CDR3 bases: TGTGCCAGCAGCCCCCGGGCTTCCTACGAGCAGTACTTC.

This clonotype has just a few counts. The rearrangement joins TRBV12-3 or TRBV12-4 to TRBJ2-1, with TRBD2 matching over 7 bases. The CDR3 runs 15 residues. The ends lost 5 bases at V and 1 base at J; junction bases unmatched: 5. CDR3 nucleotide sequence: TGTGCCAGCAGTGCCCTAGCGGCTTCCTACAATGAGCAGTTCTTC. Protein product: CASSALAASYNEQFF.